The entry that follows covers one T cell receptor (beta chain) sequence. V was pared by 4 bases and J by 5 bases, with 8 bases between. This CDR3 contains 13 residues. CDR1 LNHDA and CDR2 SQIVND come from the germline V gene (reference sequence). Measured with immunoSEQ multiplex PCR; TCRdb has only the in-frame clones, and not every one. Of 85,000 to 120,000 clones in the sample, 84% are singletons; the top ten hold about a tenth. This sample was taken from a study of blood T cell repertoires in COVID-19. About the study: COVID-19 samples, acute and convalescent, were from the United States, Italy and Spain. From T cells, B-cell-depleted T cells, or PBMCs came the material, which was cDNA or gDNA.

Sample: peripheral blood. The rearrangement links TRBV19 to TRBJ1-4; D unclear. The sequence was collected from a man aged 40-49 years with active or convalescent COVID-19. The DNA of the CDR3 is TGTGCCAGTAGTACCCGTTCGAATGAAAAACTGTTTTTT. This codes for CASSTRSNEKLFF.